The source of this T cell receptor (beta chain) is a study of blood T cell repertoires in COVID-19. Repertoires were generated with immunoSEQ multiplex PCR, while TCRdb's copy carries only in-frame clones and drops some. The sample holds 200,000 to 250,000 clones, 84% seen once. The CDR3 runs 15 residues. Trimming cost V 5 bases and J 2 bases, with 15 bases left between them. CDR1 is SNHLY, CDR2 FYNNEI, per germline. Study members were between roughly 18 and 100 years old and lived in 20 to 25 US regions. Sequencing was performed on PBMCs or T cells enriched from blood (not recorded which). The chain is built from TRBV2 and TRBJ1-2, with D perhaps matching TRBD1 (6 bases). The sequence came from a woman aged 40-49 years who had recovered from COVID-19. In DNA form, the CDR3 reads TGTGCCAGCAGTTCCTTTGGACAGCTCAACTATGGCTACACCTTC. Its translation: CASSSFGQLNYGYTF.